Below, 12 T cell receptor beta chains from the same sample are listed, as sequenced in a study of identical twins. MiXCR was run by TCRdb on the 5' RACE reads, yielding one entry per CDR3 protein. The repertoire consists of fewer than 550,000 distinct CDR3 sequences, with approximately 15% occurring once and the leading ten covering about 1%. These data are also associated with another study on yellow fever vaccine responses in identical twins.

Sequencing was carried out using CD4+ T cells sorted from blood. The receptors originated from a woman younger than 35 in good health.

This chain uses TRBV30 with TRBJ2-1; 9 nucleotides line up with TRBD1. CDR1 and CDR2 from the germline V gene are GTSNPN and SVGIG (reference sequence). V was pared by 0 bases and J by 5 bases, with 2 bases of the junction left unmatched. This CDR3 is built from 14 residues. The CDR3 protein is CAWSVRDRDNEQFF. CDR3 DNA: TGTGCCTGGAGTGTCCGGGACAGGGACAATGAGCAGTTCTTC.

CDR3 DNA: TGTGCCAGCAGCCCCCGCCGCTCCTACAATGAGCAGTTCTTC. Its protein product is CASSPRRSYNEQFF. The chain has TRBV7-2 and TRBJ2-1, with D unclear. Germline CDR1 SGHTA, CDR2 FQGNSA. With 5 bases removed from V and 0 bases from J, the gap between germline ends came to 8 bases. The CDR3 consists of 14 residues. The full variable domain, with the rest looked up from reference TRBV7-2 and TRBJ2-1, is GAGVSQSPSNKVTEKGKDVELRCDPISGHTALYWYRQSLGQGLEFLIYFQGNSAPDKSGLPSDRFSAERTGGSVSTLTIQRTQQEDSAVYLCASSPRRSYNEQFFGPGTRLTVL.

This clonotype appeared once. At one end, the junction sequence differs from germline, possibly due to a read error. This chain connects TRBV7-7 to TRBJ2-1; 8 bases agree with TRBD2. This CDR3 comprises 16 residues. From germline, CDR1 is SSHAT and CDR2 FNYEAQ (reference sequence). This CDR3 is CASSLFSGGQGNEQFF. The CDR3 DNA follows: TGTGCTAGCAGCTTATTCTCGGGAGGGCAGGGGAATGAGCAGTTCTTC. Supplemented by reference TRBV7-7 and TRBJ2-1, the full variable domain reads GAGVSQSPRYKVTKRGQDVTLRCDPISSHATLYWYQQALGQGPEFLTYFNYEAQPDKSGLPSDRFSAERPEGSISTLTIQRTEQRDSAMYRCASSLFSGGQGNEQFFGPGTRLTVL.

The chain uses TRBV29-1 and TRBJ2-5, with TRBD2 identical over 9 bases. The V and J ends lost 7 bases and 1 base, in that order; junction bases with no gene match: 7. The CDR3 spans 14 residues. Germline CDR1 and CDR2: SQVTM and ANQGSEA. Written as DNA, the CDR3 is TGCAGCGGGGTGGGAGCGGGGGGCCAAGAGACCCAGTACTTC. Translation: CSGVGAGGQETQYF.

The rearrangement joins TRBV7-9 to TRBJ2-5, with 7 bases fitting TRBD1. The junction had 9 bases not matched to a gene; V was cut back by 5 bases and J by 0 bases. The CDR3 is made up of 16 amino acids. Germline V CDR1 and CDR2: SEHNR, FQNEAQ (reference sequence). CDR3 DNA: TGTGCCAGCAGCCGATCGGGACAGCCGTACCAAGAGACCCAGTACTTC. Its translation is CASSRSGQPYQETQYF.

This clonotype was counted a few times. The J gene is TRBJ2-3, the V gene TRBV29-1; tentative D call: TRBD1 (5 bases). The CDR3 consists of 13 residues. CDR1 and CDR2 from the germline V gene are SQVTM and ANQGSEA. Deletions cut 8 bases from V and 0 bases from J, with 12 bases between. This CDR3 reads CSYGAGSTDTQYF. Here the CDR3 DNA reads TGCAGCTATGGGGCAGGTAGCACAGATACGCAGTATTTT.

The V and J genes are TRBV20-1 and TRBJ1-2; D remains unclear. The ends were cut back, 3 bases at V and 0 bases at J, with 8 bases in the middle. The CDR3 is 13 residues long. Germline CDR1 and CDR2: DFQATT and SNEGSKA (reference sequence). CDR3 coding DNA: TGCAGTGCTAGTGACGACACTAACTATGGCTACACCTTC. This translates into CSASDDTNYGYTF.

This clonotype was seen only a few times. V gene TRBV12-3 or TRBV12-4 combines with J gene TRBJ2-1; 7 nucleotides match TRBD1. V was clipped by 5 bases and J by 6 bases; unmatched bases: 7. The CDR3 extends over 14 amino acids. The CDR3: CASSQNSGGNEQFF. The CDR3, as DNA: TGTGCCAGCAGTCAAAACTCAGGGGGCAATGAGCAGTTCTTC.

The chain recombines TRBV11-2 with TRBJ2-3; 9 bases are a match to TRBD1. With 0 bases clipped from V and 9 bases from J, the junction kept 16 bases outside the gene matches. Germline values: CDR1 SGHAT, CDR2 FQNNGV. This CDR3 is 18 amino acids long. The CDR3 DNA sequence: TGTGCCAGCAGCTTAGACGGACTCTCAGACAGGGGGAAAGGAACGCAGTATTTT. Amino acids: CASSLDGLSDRGKGTQYF.

This clonotype has a handful of counts. This chain links TRBV5-1 with TRBJ2-2; D is unresolved. The germline V gene has CDR1 SGHRS and CDR2 YFSETQ. This CDR3 has 14 residues. V shed 6 bases and J shed 1 base, with 10 bases lying between them. CDR3 region: CASKRQENTGELFF. CDR3 nucleotides: TGCGCCAGCAAAAGGCAGGAGAACACCGGGGAGCTGTTTTTT. Using reference TRBV5-1 and TRBJ2-2 for the parts outside the CDR3, the full variable domain is KAGVTQTPRYLIKTRGQQVTLSCSPISGHRSVSWYQQTPGQGLQFLFEYFSETQRNKGNFPGRFSGRQFSNSRSEMNVSTLELGDSALYLCASKRQENTGELFFGEGSRLTVL.

This clonotype was recorded many times. The chain combines TRBV4-3 with TRBJ2-1; TRBD1 or TRBD2 may be the D gene (5 bases each). The V gene's germline CDR1 is LGHNA and CDR2 YSLEER. The CDR3 has 15 amino acids. The germline V and J ends were trimmed by 4 bases and 1 base, with 11 bases remaining between them. The CDR3 region has the DNA TGCGCCAGCAGCCGGGGGATCGGGTCCTACAATGAGCAGTTCTTC. It translates to CASSRGIGSYNEQFF.

This clonotype was counted only a few times. The J gene is TRBJ2-3, the V gene TRBV4-3; 11 positions match TRBD2. Germline V gene data show CDR1 as LGHNA and CDR2 as YSLEER. The CDR3 is made up of 19 amino acids. With 0 bases clipped from V and 6 bases from J, the junction kept 14 bases outside the gene matches. CDR3 protein: CASSQDRPTGTSGGDTQYF. Written as DNA, the CDR3 is TGCGCCAGCAGCCAAGATCGCCCTACCGGGACTAGCGGTGGGGATACGCAGTATTTT.